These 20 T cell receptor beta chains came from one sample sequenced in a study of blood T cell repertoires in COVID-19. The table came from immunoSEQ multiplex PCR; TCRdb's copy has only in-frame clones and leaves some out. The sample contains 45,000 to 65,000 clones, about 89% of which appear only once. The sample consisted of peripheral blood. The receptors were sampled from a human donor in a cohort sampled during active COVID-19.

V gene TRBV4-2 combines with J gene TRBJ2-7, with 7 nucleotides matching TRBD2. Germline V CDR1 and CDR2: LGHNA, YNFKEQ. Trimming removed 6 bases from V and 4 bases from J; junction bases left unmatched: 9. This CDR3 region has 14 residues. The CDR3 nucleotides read TGTGCCAGCAGGGCTGGCGGGGGTCGGTACGAGCAGTACTTC. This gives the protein CASRAGGGRYEQYF.

CDR3: CATSRVYDTSTNEKLFF. The CDR3 region has the DNA TGTGCCACCAGCAGAGTATATGACACTTCAACTAATGAAAAACTGTTTTTT. This chain uses TRBV15 with TRBJ1-4; no firm D call. V lost 1 base, J lost 0 bases, and 12 bases lay in between. CDR1 is LNHNV, CDR2 YYDKDF, per germline (reference sequence). The CDR3 loop spans 17 amino acids.

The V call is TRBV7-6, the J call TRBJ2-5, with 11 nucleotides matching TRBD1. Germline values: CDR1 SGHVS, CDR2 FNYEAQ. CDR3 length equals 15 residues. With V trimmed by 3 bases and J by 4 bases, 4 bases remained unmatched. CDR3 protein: CASSLDRGLTETQYF. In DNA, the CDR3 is TGTGCCAGCAGCTTGGACAGGGGGCTGACAGAGACCCAGTACTTC.

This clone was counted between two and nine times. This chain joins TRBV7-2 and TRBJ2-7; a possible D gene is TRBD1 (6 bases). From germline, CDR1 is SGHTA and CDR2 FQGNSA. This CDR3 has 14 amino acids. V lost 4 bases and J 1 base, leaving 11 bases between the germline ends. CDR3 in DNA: TGTGCCAGCAGCTCCACGGACAGATCCTACGAGCAGTACTTC. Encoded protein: CASSSTDRSYEQYF.

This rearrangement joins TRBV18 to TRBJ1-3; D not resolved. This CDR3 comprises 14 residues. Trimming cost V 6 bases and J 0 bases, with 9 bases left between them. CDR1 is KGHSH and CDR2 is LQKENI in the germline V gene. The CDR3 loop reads CASSKENSGNTIYF. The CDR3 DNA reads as TGTGCCAGCTCGAAGGAGAACTCTGGAAACACCATATATTTT. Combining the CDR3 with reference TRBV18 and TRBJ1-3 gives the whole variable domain NAGVMQNPRHLVRRRGQEARLRCSPMKGHSHVYWYRQLPEEGLKFMVYLQKENIIDESGMPKERFSAEFPKEGPSILRIQQVVRGDSAAYFCASSKENSGNTIYFGEGSWLTVV.

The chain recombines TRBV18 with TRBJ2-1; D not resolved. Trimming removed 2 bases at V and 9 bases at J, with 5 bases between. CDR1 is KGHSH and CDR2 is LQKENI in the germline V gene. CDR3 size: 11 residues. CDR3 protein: CASSPISEQFF. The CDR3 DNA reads TGTGCCAGCTCACCAATTAGTGAGCAGTTCTTC.

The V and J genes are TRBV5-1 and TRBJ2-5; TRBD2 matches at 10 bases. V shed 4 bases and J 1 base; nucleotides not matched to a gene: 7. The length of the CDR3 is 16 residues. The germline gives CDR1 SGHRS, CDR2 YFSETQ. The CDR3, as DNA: TGCGCCAGCAGCCCCCGGGCTAGCGGGGGCCAAGAGACCCAGTACTTC. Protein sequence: CASSPRASGGQETQYF.

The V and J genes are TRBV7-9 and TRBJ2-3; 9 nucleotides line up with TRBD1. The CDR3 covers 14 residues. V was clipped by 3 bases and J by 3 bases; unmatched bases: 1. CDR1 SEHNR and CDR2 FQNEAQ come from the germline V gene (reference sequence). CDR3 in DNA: TGTGCCAGCAGCTTTGGGACAGGGACAGATACGCAGTATTTT. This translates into CASSFGTGTDTQYF.

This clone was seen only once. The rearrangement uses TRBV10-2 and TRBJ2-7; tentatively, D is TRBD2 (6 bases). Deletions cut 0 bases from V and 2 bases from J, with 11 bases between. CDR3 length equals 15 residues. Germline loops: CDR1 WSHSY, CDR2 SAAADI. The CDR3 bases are TGCGCCAGCAGTGAGTCCAGACTAGTTCCCTACGAGCAGTACTTC. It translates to CASSESRLVPYEQYF.

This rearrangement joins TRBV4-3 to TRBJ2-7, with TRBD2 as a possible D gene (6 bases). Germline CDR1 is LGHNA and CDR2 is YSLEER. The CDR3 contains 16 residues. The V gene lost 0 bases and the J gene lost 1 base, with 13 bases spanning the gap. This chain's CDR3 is CASSQDHGTPSYEQYF. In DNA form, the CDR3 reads TGCGCCAGCAGCCAAGATCACGGGACTCCTTCCTACGAGCAGTACTTC.

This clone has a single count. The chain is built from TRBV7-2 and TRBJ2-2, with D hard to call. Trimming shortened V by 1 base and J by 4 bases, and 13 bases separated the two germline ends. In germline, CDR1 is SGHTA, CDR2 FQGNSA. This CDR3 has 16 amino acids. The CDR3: CASSLGPGTSTGELFF. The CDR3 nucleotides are TGTGCCAGCAGCTTAGGCCCAGGAACGAGCACCGGGGAGCTGTTTTTT.

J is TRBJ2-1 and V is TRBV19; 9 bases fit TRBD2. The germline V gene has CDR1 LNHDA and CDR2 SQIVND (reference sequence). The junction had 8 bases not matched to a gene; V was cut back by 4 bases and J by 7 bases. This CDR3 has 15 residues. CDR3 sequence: CASSKGGGATNEQFF. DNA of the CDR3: TGTGCCAGTAGTAAGGGCGGGGGGGCCACGAATGAGCAGTTCTTC.

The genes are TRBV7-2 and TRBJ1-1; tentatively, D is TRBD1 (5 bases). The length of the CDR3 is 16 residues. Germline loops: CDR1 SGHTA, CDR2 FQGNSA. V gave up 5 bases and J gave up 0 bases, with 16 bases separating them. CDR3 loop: CASSPWQGTMNTEAFF. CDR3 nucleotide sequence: TGTGCCAGCAGCCCATGGCAGGGTACCATGAACACTGAAGCTTTCTTT.

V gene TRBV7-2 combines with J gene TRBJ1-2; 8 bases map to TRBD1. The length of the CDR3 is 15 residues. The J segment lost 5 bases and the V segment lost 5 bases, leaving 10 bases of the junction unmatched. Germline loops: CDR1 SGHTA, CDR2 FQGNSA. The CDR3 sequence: CASSPGTGIGYGYTF. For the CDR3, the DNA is TGTGCCAGCAGCCCGGGGACAGGTATAGGGTATGGCTACACCTTC.

The CDR3 protein is CASSLVAGGYNEQFF. CDR3 in DNA: TGTGCCAGCAGCTTGGTGGCGGGGGGGTACAATGAGCAGTTCTTC. The chain is built from TRBV5-6 and TRBJ2-1; 9 bases align to TRBD2. Trimming at V came to 0 bases and at J to 4 bases, leaving 2 bases not matched to a gene. The CDR3 totals 15 residues. Germline V gene sequence: CDR1 SGHDT, CDR2 YYEEEE.

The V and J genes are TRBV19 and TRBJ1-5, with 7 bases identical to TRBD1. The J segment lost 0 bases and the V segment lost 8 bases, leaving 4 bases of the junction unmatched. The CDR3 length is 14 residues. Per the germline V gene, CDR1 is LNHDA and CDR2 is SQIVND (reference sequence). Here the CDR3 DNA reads TGTGCCAGTTGGGGACAGCATAGCAATCAGCCCCAGCATTTT. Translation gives CASWGQHSNQPQHF. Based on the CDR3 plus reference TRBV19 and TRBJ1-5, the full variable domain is DGGITQSPKYLFRKEGQNVTLSCEQNLNHDAMYWYRQDPGQGLRLIYYSQIVNDFQKGDIAEGYSVSREKKESFPLTVTSAQKNPTAFYLCASWGQHSNQPQHFGDGTRLSIL.

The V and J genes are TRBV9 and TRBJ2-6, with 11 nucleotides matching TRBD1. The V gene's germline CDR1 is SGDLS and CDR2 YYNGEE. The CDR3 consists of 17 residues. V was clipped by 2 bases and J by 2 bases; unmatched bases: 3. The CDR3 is CASSVGQGATGANVLTF. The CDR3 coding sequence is TGTGCCAGCAGCGTTGGACAGGGGGCAACTGGGGCCAACGTCCTGACTTTC.

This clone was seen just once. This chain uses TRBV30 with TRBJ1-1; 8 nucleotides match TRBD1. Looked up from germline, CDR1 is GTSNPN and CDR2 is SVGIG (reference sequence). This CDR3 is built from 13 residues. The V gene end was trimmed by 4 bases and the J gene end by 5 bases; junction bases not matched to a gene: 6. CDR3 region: CAWIDRGDTEAFF. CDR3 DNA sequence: TGTGCCTGGATTGACAGGGGCGATACTGAAGCTTTCTTT.

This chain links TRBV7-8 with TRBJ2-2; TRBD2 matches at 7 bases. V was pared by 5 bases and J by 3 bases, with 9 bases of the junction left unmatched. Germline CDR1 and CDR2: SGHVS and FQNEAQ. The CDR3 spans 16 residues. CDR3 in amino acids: CASSPGRGTYTGELFF. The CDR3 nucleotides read TGTGCCAGCAGCCCTGGGCGGGGGACCTACACCGGGGAGCTGTTTTTT.

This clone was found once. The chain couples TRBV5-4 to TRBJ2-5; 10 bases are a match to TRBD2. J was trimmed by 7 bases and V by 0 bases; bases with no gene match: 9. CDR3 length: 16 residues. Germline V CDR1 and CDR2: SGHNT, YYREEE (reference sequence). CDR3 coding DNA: TGTGCCAGCAGCTTGGAGGGGACTAGCGCACGGGCGACCCAGTACTTC. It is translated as CASSLEGTSARATQYF.